The 28 T cell receptor beta chains below all came from one sample that was sequenced in a study of blood T cell repertoires in COVID-19. Sequencing used immunoSEQ multiplex PCR; TCRdb keeps in-frame clones, though not all of them. This sample has 250,000 to 350,000 clones, with more than 70% found just once. The material sequenced was PBMCs or T cells enriched from blood (not recorded which). The receptors were gathered from a woman in her twenties or thirties who had recovered from COVID-19.

This clone was seen once. The J gene is TRBJ1-5, the V gene TRBV5-1; D ambiguous. The V end lost 0 bases, the J end lost 9 bases, and 13 bases lay between the germline ends. CDR1 SGHRS and CDR2 YFSETQ come from the germline V gene. The CDR3 is 14 amino acids. The CDR3 loop reads CASSLEGSRGPQHF. The CDR3 region has the DNA TGCGCCAGCAGCTTGGAGGGTTCTCGGGGGCCCCAGCATTTT.

The V and J genes are TRBV19 and TRBJ1-6, with 8 bases lining up with TRBD1. V was clipped by 5 bases and J by 7 bases; unmatched bases: 7. The CDR3 spans 15 residues. Germline values: CDR1 LNHDA, CDR2 SQIVND (reference sequence). In DNA form, the CDR3 reads TGTGCCAGTAGTTCCACAGGGGGTGGCAATTCACCCCTCCACTTT. Translation gives CASSSTGGGNSPLHF.

Here the CDR3 reads CARSCPDQGKDYGYTF. The CDR3 DNA is TGTGCCAGAAGCTGTCCGGACCAGGGAAAAGACTATGGCTACACCTTC. The gene calls are TRBV5-3 and TRBJ1-2; tentative D call: TRBD1 (5 bases). TRBV5-3 is placed among ORFs of uncertain function. This CDR3 has 16 amino acids. V lost 3 bases to trimming and J lost 3 bases, with 18 bases between them.

The chain joins TRBV30 to TRBJ1-2, with 7 positions matching TRBD1. This CDR3 has 14 residues. The germline V gene has CDR1 GTSNPN and CDR2 SVGIG (reference sequence). J lost 7 bases, V lost 2 bases, and 10 bases had no gene match. The CDR3 region has the DNA TGTGCCTGGAGTATAAGTCGGGCAGGGGGTGGCTACACCTTC. Encoded protein: CAWSISRAGGGYTF.

The chain joins TRBV2 to TRBJ1-4; 10 bases match TRBD1. Germline lookup yields CDR1 SNHLY and CDR2 FYNNEI. The V segment lost 4 bases and the J segment 6 bases; nucleotides outside the gene matches: 2. The length of the CDR3 is 14 residues. CDR3 loop: CASSATGGYEKLFF. In nucleotides, the CDR3 is TGTGCCAGCAGTGCGACAGGGGGCTATGAAAAACTGTTTTTT.

This clone appeared a single time. V and J are TRBV7-2 and TRBJ1-5; possible D gene TRBD1, 5 bases. Germline loops: CDR1 SGHTA, CDR2 FQGNSA. Trimming shortened V by 2 bases and J by 4 bases, and 12 bases separated the two germline ends. The CDR3 contains 15 residues. This CDR3 reads CASSLMAGNNQPQHF. CDR3 bases: TGTGCCAGCAGCTTAATGGCAGGGAATAATCAGCCCCAGCATTTT.

The sample holds one count of this clone. This rearrangement joins TRBV6-5 to TRBJ1-2; D is ambiguous. The germline CDR1 and CDR2 sequences are MNHEY and SVGAGI. Trimming shortened V by 0 bases and J by 7 bases, and 12 bases separated the two germline ends. CDR3 length equals 14 residues. The CDR3 region is CASSYSVGGGGYTF. For the CDR3, the DNA is TGTGCCAGCAGTTACTCGGTGGGTGGCGGTGGCTACACCTTC.

The chain recombines TRBV10-3 with TRBJ2-3; D perhaps matches TRBD2 (5 bases). The CDR3 runs 15 residues. Germline CDR1 and CDR2: ENHRY and SYGVKD. V was pared by 10 bases and J by 0 bases, with 17 bases between. Written as DNA, the CDR3 is TGTGCCAGCAACCCCCTCGGGGTTAGCACAGATACGCAGTATTTT. Amino acid sequence: CASNPLGVSTDTQYF.

The chain links TRBV27 to TRBJ1-6; D gene uncertain. CDR1 is MNHEY, CDR2 SMNVEV, per germline (reference sequence). V was cut by 3 bases and J by 9 bases, with 9 bases left in between. This CDR3 is 13 amino acids long. CDR3 loop: CASSFSGFSPLHF. In nucleotides, the CDR3 is TGTGCCAGCAGTTTCAGCGGATTTTCACCCCTCCACTTT.

The chain recombines TRBV5-6 with TRBJ1-6; D is ambiguous. The germline V gene has CDR1 SGHDT and CDR2 YYEEEE. The CDR3 runs to 15 residues. V gave up 5 bases and J gave up 7 bases, with 16 bases separating them. The CDR3 DNA is TGTGCCAGCAGGGAGGCACATGTAACCAATTCACCCCTCCACTTT. Protein product: CASREAHVTNSPLHF.

This clone was recorded only once. The V gene is TRBV4-1, the J gene TRBJ1-6; 7 positions agree with TRBD1. CDR1 MGHRA and CDR2 YSYEKL come from the germline V gene. V was pared by 3 bases and J by 12 bases, with 8 bases of the junction left unmatched. The CDR3 runs to 14 residues. CDR3 DNA: TGCGCCAGCAGCCAGGACGACAGGGTGGGACCCCTCCACTTT. It encodes CASSQDDRVGPLHF.

The chain links TRBV5-1 to TRBJ1-6; D remains ambiguous. The CDR3 is 13 amino acids. Trimming removed 4 bases from V and 9 bases from J, with 11 bases in between. Germline loops: CDR1 SGHRS, CDR2 YFSETQ. In nucleotides, the CDR3 is TGCGCCAGCAGCCAAGACTTCGGTTCACCCCTCCACTTT. This gives the protein CASSQDFGSPLHF.

The chain is built from TRBV7-8 and TRBJ1-2, with D hard to call. V gave up 10 bases and J gave up 1 base, with 13 bases separating them. Germline values: CDR1 SGHVS, CDR2 FQNEAQ. The CDR3 length is 13 residues. The CDR3 protein is CAISPGNNYGYTF. DNA for the CDR3: TGTGCCATTTCGCCTGGCAATAACTATGGCTACACCTTC. Full variable domain (rest looked up from reference TRBV7-8 and TRBJ1-2): GAGVSQSPRYKVAKRGQDVALRCDPISGHVSLFWYQQALGQGPEFLTYFQNEAQLDKSGLPSDRFFAERPEGSVSTLKIQRTQQEDSAVYLCAISPGNNYGYTFGSGTRLTVV.

This clone was counted once. The V and J genes are TRBV5-6 and TRBJ2-4, with TRBD2 identical over 7 bases. From germline, CDR1 is SGHDT and CDR2 YYEEEE. J gave up 0 bases and V 0 bases, and 3 bases lay outside the gene matches. CDR3 length: 16 residues. The CDR3 here is CASSLGLARAKNIQYF. In nucleotides, the CDR3 is TGTGCCAGCAGCTTGGGACTAGCTAGAGCCAAAAACATTCAGTACTTC.

V gene TRBV2 combines with J gene TRBJ1-3; tentatively, D is TRBD1 (5 bases). V was pared by 3 bases and J by 3 bases, with 9 bases between. From germline, CDR1 is SNHLY and CDR2 FYNNEI. The CDR3 contains 14 residues. CDR3 region: CASSDGGYGNTIYF. The DNA for the CDR3 is TGTGCCAGCAGTGATGGGGGGTATGGAAACACCATATATTTT.

The chain joins TRBV7-8 to TRBJ1-2; TRBD1 aligns across 7 bases. V lost 4 bases to trimming and J lost 4 bases; unmatched junction nucleotides: 6. Looked up from germline, CDR1 is SGHVS and CDR2 is FQNEAQ. The CDR3 spans 14 residues. The DNA for the CDR3 is TGTGCCAGCAGCTCACAGGGGTCGGTCTATGGCTACACCTTC. Protein product: CASSSQGSVYGYTF.

The chain combines TRBV2 with TRBJ1-2; D gene unclear. The CDR3 runs to 15 residues. The V end lost 0 bases, the J end lost 6 bases, and 14 bases lay between the germline ends. From germline, CDR1 is SNHLY and CDR2 FYNNEI. CDR3 coding DNA: TGTGCCAGCAGTGAAGCCCCATTCGCCCGGGATGGCTACACCTTC. This translates into CASSEAPFARDGYTF.

This clone occurred once. V usage is TRBV24-1 and J usage is TRBJ1-2, with 9 bases that match TRBD1. The CDR3 covers 13 residues. With V trimmed by 9 bases and J by 0 bases, 1 base remained unmatched. CDR1 is KGHDR, CDR2 SFDVKD, per germline. The CDR3, as DNA: TGTGCCACCGGGGACAGGGCTAACTATGGCTACACCTTC. It specifies CATGDRANYGYTF.

The chain recombines TRBV6-5 with TRBJ1-5; 8 nucleotides line up with TRBD1. The CDR3 runs 13 residues. V shed 8 bases and J 2 bases; nucleotides not matched to a gene: 2. Germline-derived CDR1 and CDR2 are MNHEY and SVGAGI. The CDR3 region has the DNA TGTGCCAGCCAGACAGGGGGCAATCAGCCCCAGCATTTT. Encoded protein: CASQTGGNQPQHF.

The count of this clone is one. CDR3 in amino acids: CASRTGLLQPQHF. CDR3 nucleotide sequence: TGTGCCAGCAGGACAGGGTTGCTTCAGCCCCAGCATTTT. The genes are TRBV12-3 or TRBV12-4 and TRBJ1-5; 7 nucleotides match TRBD1. V lost 6 bases to trimming and J lost 6 bases; unmatched junction nucleotides: 5. The CDR3 consists of 13 residues.

J is TRBJ2-7 and V is TRBV7-2; perhaps TRBD1 as D (6 bases). CDR3 length: 14 residues. Per germline, CDR1 SGHTA and CDR2 FQGNSA. V was clipped by 5 bases and J by 2 bases, with 13 bases between them. The CDR3 loop is CASSPVTGPYEQYF. CDR3 DNA sequence: TGTGCCAGCAGCCCTGTTACAGGGCCCTACGAGCAGTACTTC.

This chain connects TRBV4-3 to TRBJ2-1; 10 nucleotides align to TRBD2. From germline, CDR1 is LGHNA and CDR2 YSLEER. The CDR3 length is 17 residues. The ends lost 4 bases at V and 5 bases at J; junction bases unmatched: 11. The CDR3 nucleotides are TGCGCCAGCAGCCGGACAGCGGGGGGGCTCGGCGACAATGAGCAGTTCTTC. Translation: CASSRTAGGLGDNEQFF.

This sequence joins TRBV18 and TRBJ2-7; a weak D match, TRBD1 (7 bases). V dropped 4 bases and J dropped 5 bases, with 24 bases sitting between them. The CDR3 spans 17 residues. CDR1 KGHSH and CDR2 LQKENI come from the germline V gene. CDR3 sequence (DNA): TGTGCCAGCTCACGGTCTGGGAGGACAGGAGAGACCCACGAGCAGTACTTC. Translating gives CASSRSGRTGETHEQYF.

The V and J genes are TRBV9 and TRBJ1-3, with D uncertain. The germline CDR1 and CDR2 sequences are SGDLS and YYNGEE. This CDR3 has 16 residues. V lost 4 bases and J 1 base, leaving 15 bases between the germline ends. In nucleotides, the CDR3 is TGTGCCAGCAGCCGGGATATCCGCGAATCTGGAAACACCATATATTTT. Its translation is CASSRDIRESGNTIYF.

This clone was picked up one time. The chain joins TRBV3-1 (or the pseudogene TRBV3-2) to TRBJ2-7, with 9 bases matching TRBD1. The CDR3 is 17 amino acids. Germline V lookup: CDR1 LGHDT, CDR2 YNNKEL (reference sequence). V dropped 0 bases and J dropped 6; count of bases not matched to a gene: 12. Written as DNA, the CDR3 is TGTGCCAGCAGCCAAGATCTAAGTCCGGGACAGGGCCCCGAGCAGTACTTC. Its translation is CASSQDLSPGQGPEQYF.

This chain links TRBV6-5 with TRBJ2-7; D possibly corresponds to TRBD1 (6 bases). Trimming stripped 7 bases from V and 1 base from J, with 8 bases between. Germline CDR1 MNHEY, CDR2 SVGAGI. The CDR3 is made up of 12 amino acids. CDR3 sequence: CASKGGSYEQYF. In nucleotides, the CDR3 is TGTGCCAGCAAAGGGGGTTCCTACGAGCAGTACTTC.

The V call is TRBV30, the J call TRBJ2-7, with a weak D call TRBD2 (5 bases). This CDR3 has 14 residues. V dropped 3 bases and J dropped 0 bases, with 12 bases sitting between them. Germline-derived CDR1 and CDR2 are GTSNPN and SVGIG (reference sequence). The CDR3 nucleotides are TGTGCCTGGAGCGTACGGGGTTTCTCCTACGAGCAGTACTTC. It specifies CAWSVRGFSYEQYF.

V is TRBV6-5 and J is TRBJ2-1; D unresolved. CDR3 size: 12 residues. Per germline, CDR1 MNHEY and CDR2 SVGAGI. V was shortened by 4 bases and J by 12 bases, with 13 bases between the two germline ends. The CDR3 loop is CASSSYYGGQFF. In nucleotides, the CDR3 is TGTGCCAGCAGTTCCTACTACGGTGGGCAGTTCTTC.